The clone carrying this T cell receptor beta chain appeared once. J gave up 4 bases and V 7 bases, and 13 bases lay outside the gene matches. Per germline, CDR1 LGHDT and CDR2 YNNKEL (reference sequence). There are 18 residues in the CDR3. Data came from immunoSEQ multiplex PCR; TCRdb stores just in-frame clones and leaves some out. The data contain 40,000 or so clones, approximately 84% of them seen just once; the ten biggest clones take up roughly 15%. The data belong to a study of blood T cell repertoires in COVID-19. The chain is built from TRBV3-1 (or the pseudogene TRBV3-2) and TRBJ2-3, with 14 positions matching TRBD2. The sequence was collected from a human donor in a cohort sampled during active COVID-19. Material for sequencing was peripheral blood. The CDR3 region has the DNA TGTGCCAGCACCCCTATGACTAGCGGGGGGGGGTTCCCAGATACGCAGTATTTT. Translation: CASTPMTSGGGFPDTQYF.